This is a list of T cell receptor beta chains from one sample in a study of blood T cells in healthy people across ages. TCRdb re-called the 5' RACE reads through MiXCR, storing one row per CDR3 protein. The table records 780,000 or so distinct CDR3 sequences, around half of them present only once. The specimen was blood. Receptor source: a man older than 75 in good health. The CDR3 runs from the conserved cysteine through the conserved F or W. D genes are given only for firm matches. Expanded clones get a size class; other rows say once, few or many, or leave the size out.

CDR3 | DNA | D | J | size | V
CASSIDGDQPQHF | TGTGCCAGCTCCATAGACGGCGATCAGCCCCAGCATTTT | - | TRBJ1-5 | few | TRBV18
CASTRPETQYF | TGTGCCAGCACCCGACCGGAGACCCAGTACTTC | - | TRBJ2-5 | - | TRBV2
CASSPGQGKTNEKLFF | TGTGCCAGCAGTCCCGGACAGGGAAAGACTAATGAAAAACTGTTTTTT | TRBD1 | TRBJ1-4 | - | TRBV6-6
CSVETSVFLGSGTDTQYF | TGCAGCGTTGAAACGTCGGTTTTTTTGGGGTCCGGCACAGATACGCAGTATTTT | - | TRBJ2-3 | - | TRBV29-1
CASSFDSGNTGELFF | TGTGCCAGCAGTTTTGACAGCGGGAACACCGGGGAGCTGTTTTTT | - | TRBJ2-2 | - | TRBV28
CASSSPTDTQYF | TGTGCCAGCAGCTCCCCCACAGATACGCAGTATTTT | - | TRBJ2-3 | few | TRBV5-6
CASGDGRQPQHF | TGTGCCAGCGGGGACGGACGTCAACCCCAGCATTTT | - | TRBJ1-5 | - | TRBV6-5
CASSLDRGTSGRGQYF | TGTGCCAGCAGCTTAGATCGCGGGACTAGCGGGAGGGGGCAGTACTTC | TRBD2 | TRBJ2-4 | - | TRBV7-2
CASSLRTGVKNIQYF | TGTGCCAGCAGCCTCCGGACAGGGGTCAAAAACATTCAGTACTTC | TRBD1 | TRBJ2-4 | - | TRBV7-8
CASSPGQGPTDTQYF | TGCGCCAGCAGCCCGGGACAGGGGCCCACAGATACGCAGTATTTT | TRBD1 | TRBJ2-3 | few | TRBV5-1
CASSYPTIQETQYF | TGTGCCAGCAGCTACCCCACCATCCAAGAGACCCAGTACTTC | - | TRBJ2-5 | - | TRBV7-8
CASSEGETAMETQYF | TGTGCCAGCAGTGAAGGCGAGACCGCGATGGAGACCCAGTACTTC | - | TRBJ2-5 | once | TRBV25-1
CASRPRTSGTDTQYF | TGTGCCAGCAGACCTAGGACTAGCGGCACAGATACGCAGTATTTT | TRBD2 | TRBJ2-3 | few | TRBV7-2
CASSSTRLGLAGRYAYF | TGTGCCAGCAGTTCCACGCGCCTGGGACTAGCCGGGAGATACGCGTATTTT | TRBD2 | TRBJ2-3 | many | TRBV6-5
CAISSGETQYF | TGTGCCATCAGTTCAGGGGAGACCCAGTACTTC | - | TRBJ2-5 | - | TRBV10-3
CASSLSGTSARYEQFF | TGTGCCAGCAGCTTGTCCGGGACTAGCGCGAGGTATGAGCAGTTCTTC | TRBD2 | TRBJ2-1 | few | TRBV7-3
CSAPGRNEQFF | TGCAGTGCCCCGGGACGCAATGAGCAGTTCTTC | - | TRBJ2-1 | - | TRBV20-1
CASRSGDRYAYF | TGCGCCAGCAGGTCGGGGGACAGATACGCGTATTTT | - | TRBJ2-3 | once | TRBV5-1
CSAAPVDSNVWETQYF | TGCAGTGCAGCTCCGGTGGACAGCAACGTTTGGGAGACCCAGTACTTC | - | TRBJ2-5 | - | TRBV20-1
CASTSRIVGGYGYTF | TGTGCCAGCACCTCACGGATCGTGGGCGGCTATGGCTACACCTTC | - | TRBJ1-2 | few | TRBV13
CANSKAGPGEVSSYEQYF | TGTGCCAACAGCAAAGCGGGACCCGGGGAAGTATCCTCCTACGAGCAGTACTTC | - | TRBJ2-7 | once | TRBV21-1
CASSPRAGDEQYF | TGTGCCAGCTCACCAAGGGCAGGGGACGAGCAGTACTTC | - | TRBJ2-7 | - | TRBV18
CASTTRERGSGANVLTF | TGTGCCAGCACGACTAGGGAGCGGGGCTCTGGGGCCAACGTCCTGACTTTC | TRBD2 | TRBJ2-6 | few | TRBV6-1
CASGRDSSNQPQHF | TGTGCCAGCGGCCGGGACAGTTCGAATCAGCCCCAGCATTTT | TRBD1 | TRBJ1-5 | once | TRBV9
CSVELPDRAYEQYF | TGCAGCGTTGAACTCCCGGACAGGGCCTACGAGCAGTACTTC | TRBD1 | TRBJ2-7 | few | TRBV29-1
CASGLGVNYGYTF | TGTGCCAGCGGCTTAGGGGTCAACTATGGCTACACCTTC | - | TRBJ1-2 | - | TRBV11-2
CSVVKMNTEAFF | TGCAGCGTAGTCAAGATGAACACTGAAGCTTTCTTT | - | TRBJ1-1 | few | TRBV29-1
CASSEVGTGFNEQFF | TGTGCCAGCAGTGAAGTGGGGACAGGGTTCAATGAGCAGTTCTTC | TRBD1 | TRBJ2-1 | - | TRBV25-1
CSVDFCLVNTEAFF | TGCAGCGTTGATTTTTGCCTAGTGAACACTGAAGCTTTCTTT | - | TRBJ1-1 | - | TRBV29-1
CASSPPRDRGRSYTF | TGCGCCAGCAGCCCCCCCCGGGACAGAGGCCGCAGCTACACCTTC | TRBD1 | TRBJ1-2 | - | TRBV4-1
CASGLGRNRVDGELFF | TGTGCCAGCGGCTTGGGTAGGAATAGGGTCGACGGGGAGCTGTTTTTT | - | TRBJ2-2 | - | TRBV11-3
CASSFEIGTSTSSGANVLTF | TGCGCCAGCAGCTTCGAAATAGGGACATCCACCAGCTCTGGGGCCAACGTCCTGACTTTC | - | TRBJ2-6 | - | TRBV5-1
CSVGQGGDTQYF | TGCAGCGTTGGACAGGGTGGGGATACGCAGTATTTT | TRBD1 | TRBJ2-3 | few | TRBV29-1
CASTREAGVPYEQYF | TGTGCCAGCACCCGAGAAGCCGGAGTGCCCTACGAGCAGTACTTC | - | TRBJ2-7 | - | TRBV28
CASSLGSADNEQFF | TGTGCCAGCAGCTTAGGAAGCGCCGACAATGAGCAGTTCTTC | - | TRBJ2-1 | - | TRBV7-7
CASSPQSSSYNEQFF | TGTGCCAGCAGCCCACAGAGTAGCTCCTACAATGAGCAGTTCTTC | - | TRBJ2-1 | - | TRBV7-2
CASSLKQGGLPSLYF | TGTGCCAGCAGTTTAAAACAGGGAGGGCTACCCTCTCTGTACTTC | - | TRBJ2-7 | - | TRBV27
CASSSFSGSAYEQYF | TGTGCCAGCAGCTCCTTTAGCGGGAGTGCCTACGAGCAGTACTTC | TRBD2 | TRBJ2-7 | - | TRBV7-6
CASSQLPFIRDGRNIQYF | TGCGCCAGCAGCCAATTGCCCTTCATCCGGGACGGGAGAAACATTCAGTACTTC | - | TRBJ2-4 | few | TRBV4-1
CASSLLRIGGALAKNIQYF | TGTGCCAGCAGCTTACTCCGAATTGGAGGGGCTCTAGCCAAAAACATTCAGTACTTC | - | TRBJ2-4 | - | TRBV5-5
CSAPGLAGGTDTQYF | TGCAGTGCGCCGGGACTAGCGGGAGGGACAGATACGCAGTATTTT | TRBD2 | TRBJ2-3 | - | TRBV20-1
CASSVMGNEQFF | TGTGCCAGCAGCGTAATGGGCAATGAGCAGTTCTTC | - | TRBJ2-1 | - | TRBV9
CASSSGGGPGTDTQYF | TGTGCCAGCAGCTCGGGGGGCGGGCCTGGCACAGATACGCAGTATTTT | - | TRBJ2-3 | once | TRBV11-3
CASSSSAVPFTDTQYF | TGTGCCAGCAGTTCGTCGGCGGTACCTTTCACAGATACGCAGTATTTT | - | TRBJ2-3 | few | TRBV28
CSAKTSGRGGYNEQFF | TGCAGTGCAAAGACTAGCGGGAGGGGGGGTTACAATGAGCAGTTCTTC | TRBD2 | TRBJ2-1 | once | TRBV20-1
CSARNMKSGYTF | TGCAGTGCTAGGAACATGAAGTCTGGCTACACCTTC | - | TRBJ1-2 | - | TRBV20-1
CASNLDLDRADTQYF | TGTGCCAGCAACCTCGACCTGGATAGGGCAGATACGCAGTATTTT | - | TRBJ2-3 | - | TRBV5-5
CASSRLLAGGKTQYF | TGTGCCAGCAGCCGCCTACTAGCGGGGGGGAAGACCCAGTACTTC | TRBD2 | TRBJ2-5 | - | TRBV3-1
CASSQDRVINIQYF | TGCGCCAGCAGCCAGGACAGGGTTATAAACATTCAGTACTTC | TRBD1 | TRBJ2-4 | - | TRBV4-1
CASSVAYRRVSFTDTQYF | TGTGCCAGCAGCGTAGCGTATCGGCGAGTGAGCTTCACAGATACGCAGTATTTT | - | TRBJ2-3 | few | TRBV9
CASRGGWRDPYNEQFF | TGTGCCAGCAGAGGGGGGTGGCGGGACCCCTACAATGAGCAGTTCTTC | - | TRBJ2-1 | - | TRBV12-3/TRBV12-4
CASSSDRGVSEQYF | TGTGCCAGCAGTTCGGACAGGGGGGTTTCCGAGCAGTACTTC | TRBD1 | TRBJ2-7 | - | TRBV28
CASQRGGDIQYF | TGTGCCAGTCAGAGGGGGGGGGACATTCAGTACTTC | - | TRBJ2-4 | - | TRBV28
CASSLAGTPGVVAFF | TGTGCCAGCAGCTTAGCCGGGACCCCCGGGGTAGTCGCTTTCTTT | - | TRBJ1-1 | - | TRBV7-2
CASSPANIANEQFF | TGTGCCAGCAGTCCCGCTAACATCGCCAATGAGCAGTTCTTC | - | TRBJ2-1 | - | TRBV12-3/TRBV12-4
CASSEYLRRNNEQFF | TGTGCCAGCAGTGAATATCTGCGGAGAAACAATGAGCAGTTCTTC | - | TRBJ2-1 | few | TRBV25-1
CASSRTSGSPHEQFF | TGTGCCAGCAGCAGAACTAGCGGGAGTCCCCATGAGCAGTTCTTC | TRBD2 | TRBJ2-1 | - | TRBV7-2
CAISENPGGSLNTEAFF | TGTGCCATCAGTGAGAACCCAGGGGGCTCTCTGAACACTGAAGCTTTCTTT | TRBD1 | TRBJ1-1 | - | TRBV10-3
CASSTPGQGPYEQYF | TGCGCCAGCAGCACGCCGGGACAGGGCCCCTACGAGCAGTACTTC | TRBD1 | TRBJ2-7 | - | TRBV5-1